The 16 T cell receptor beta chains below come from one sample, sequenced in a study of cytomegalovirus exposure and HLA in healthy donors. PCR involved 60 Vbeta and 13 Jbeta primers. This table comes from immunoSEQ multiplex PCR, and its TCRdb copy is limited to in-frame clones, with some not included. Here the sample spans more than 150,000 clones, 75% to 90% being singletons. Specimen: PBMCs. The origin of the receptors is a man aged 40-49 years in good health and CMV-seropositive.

The CDR3 region has the DNA TGTGCCAGCAGTCTAGACAGGGGAGGTGAGCAGTTCTTC. Translating gives CASSLDRGGEQFF. The chain combines TRBV6-4 with TRBJ2-1; 8 nucleotides match TRBD1. CDR1 is MRHNA, CDR2 SNTAGT, per germline. V lost 5 bases and J lost 9; bases outside the gene matches: 6. The CDR3 runs to 13 residues.

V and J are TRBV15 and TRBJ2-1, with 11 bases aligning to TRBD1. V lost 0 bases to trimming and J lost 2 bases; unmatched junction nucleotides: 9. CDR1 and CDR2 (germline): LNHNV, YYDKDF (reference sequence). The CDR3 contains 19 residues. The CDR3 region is CATSRDPTVGQGAYNEQFF. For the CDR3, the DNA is TGTGCCACCAGCAGAGATCCGACGGTGGGACAGGGGGCCTACAATGAGCAGTTCTTC.

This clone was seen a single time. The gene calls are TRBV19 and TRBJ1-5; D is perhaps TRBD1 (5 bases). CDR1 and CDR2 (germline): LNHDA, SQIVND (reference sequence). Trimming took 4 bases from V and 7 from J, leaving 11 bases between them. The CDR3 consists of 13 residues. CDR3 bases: TGTGCCAGTAGTACAGGGTCGGACCAGCCCCAGCATTTT. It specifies CASSTGSDQPQHF.

The CDR3 nucleotides are TGTGCCAGCAGCTTGGTACGGCAGGATAACTCCTACGAGCAGTACTTC. Protein sequence: CASSLVRQDNSYEQYF. The chain uses TRBV5-6 and TRBJ2-5; D unresolved. Gene TRBJ2-7 matches the end of the DNA better, so the J call may be wrong. Per the germline V gene, CDR1 is SGHDT and CDR2 is YYEEEE. This CDR3 has 16 amino acids.

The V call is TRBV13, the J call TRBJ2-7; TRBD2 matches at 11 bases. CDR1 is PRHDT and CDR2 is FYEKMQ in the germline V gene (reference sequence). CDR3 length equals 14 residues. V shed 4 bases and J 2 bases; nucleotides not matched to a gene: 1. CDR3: CASSSTSGAYEQYF. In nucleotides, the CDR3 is TGTGCCAGCAGCTCGACTAGCGGGGCCTACGAGCAGTACTTC.

In DNA, the CDR3 is TGTGCCAGCAGCTTGGATGGCGGGGCTTACTCCTACGAGCAGTACTTC. As protein: CASSLDGGAYSYEQYF. The chain has TRBV5-6 and TRBJ2-7; a possible D gene is TRBD2 (6 bases). The CDR3 covers 16 residues. Germline V CDR1 and CDR2: SGHDT, YYEEEE. V lost 0 bases and J lost 0, with 13 bases in between.

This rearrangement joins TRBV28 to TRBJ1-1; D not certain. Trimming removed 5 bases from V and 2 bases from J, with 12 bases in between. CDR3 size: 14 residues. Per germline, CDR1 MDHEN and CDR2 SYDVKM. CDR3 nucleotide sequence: TGTGCCAGCAGTCCCCTAAGCCCAAACACTGAAGCTTTCTTT. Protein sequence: CASSPLSPNTEAFF. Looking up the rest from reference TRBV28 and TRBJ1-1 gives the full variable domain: DVKVTQSSRYLVKRTGEKVFLECVQDMDHENMFWYRQDPGLGLRLIYFSYDVKMKEKGDIPEGYSVSREKKERFSLILESASTNQTSMYLCASSPLSPNTEAFFGQGTRLTVV.

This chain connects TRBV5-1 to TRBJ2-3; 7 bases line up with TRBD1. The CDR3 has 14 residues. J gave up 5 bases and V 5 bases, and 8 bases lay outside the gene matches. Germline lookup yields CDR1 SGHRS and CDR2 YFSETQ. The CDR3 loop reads CASRPRGSGDTQYF. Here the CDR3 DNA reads TGCGCCAGCAGGCCCAGGGGGTCAGGAGATACGCAGTATTTT.

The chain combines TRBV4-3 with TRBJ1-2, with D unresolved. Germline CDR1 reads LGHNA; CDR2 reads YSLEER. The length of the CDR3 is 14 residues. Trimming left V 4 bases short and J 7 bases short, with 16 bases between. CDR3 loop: CASSPTSSSSGYTF. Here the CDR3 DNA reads TGCGCCAGCAGCCCGACATCGTCTAGCTCTGGCTACACCTTC.

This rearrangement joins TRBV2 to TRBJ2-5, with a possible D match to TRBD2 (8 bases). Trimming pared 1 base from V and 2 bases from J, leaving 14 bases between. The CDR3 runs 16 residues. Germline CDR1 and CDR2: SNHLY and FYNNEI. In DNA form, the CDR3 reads TGTGCCAGCAGTGAAGAGGGGGCTAGCGGGCAAGAGACCCAGTACTTC. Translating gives CASSEEGASGQETQYF. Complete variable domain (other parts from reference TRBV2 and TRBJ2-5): EPEVTQTPSHQVTQMGQEVILRCVPISNHLYFYWYRQILGQKVEFLVSFYNNEISEKSEIFDDQFSVERPDGSNFTLKIRSTKLEDSAMYFCASSEEGASGQETQYFGPGTRLLVL.

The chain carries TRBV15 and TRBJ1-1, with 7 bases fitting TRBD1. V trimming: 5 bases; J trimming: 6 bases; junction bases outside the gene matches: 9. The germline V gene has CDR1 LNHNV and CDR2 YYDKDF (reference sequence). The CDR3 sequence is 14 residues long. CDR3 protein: CATSATGEAAEAFF. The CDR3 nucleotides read TGTGCCACCAGCGCTACAGGGGAGGCGGCTGAAGCTTTCTTT. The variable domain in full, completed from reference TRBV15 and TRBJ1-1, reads DAMVIQNPRYQVTQFGKPVTLSCSQTLNHNVMYWYQQKSSQAPKLLFHYYDKDFNNEADTPDNFQSRRPNTSFCFLDIRSPGLGDTAMYLCATSATGEAAEAFFGQGTRLTVV.

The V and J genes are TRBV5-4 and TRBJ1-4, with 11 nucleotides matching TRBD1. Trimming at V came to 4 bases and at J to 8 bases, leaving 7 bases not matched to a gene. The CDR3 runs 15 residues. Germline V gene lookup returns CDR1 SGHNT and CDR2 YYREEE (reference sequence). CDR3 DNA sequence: TGTGCCAGCAGCCCGGACAGGGGGCGTAGGGAAAAACTGTTTTTT. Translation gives CASSPDRGRREKLFF.

In nucleotides, the CDR3 is TGTGCCACCAGCAGAGCGACAGGGGGCGGAATGAACACTGAAGCTTTCTTT. It codes for CATSRATGGGMNTEAFF. V gene TRBV15 combines with J gene TRBJ1-1, with 10 bases identical to TRBD1. V shed 1 base, J shed 0 bases, and the junction held 5 bases outside the gene matches. This CDR3 has 17 amino acids. Germline CDR1 is LNHNV and CDR2 is YYDKDF (reference sequence).

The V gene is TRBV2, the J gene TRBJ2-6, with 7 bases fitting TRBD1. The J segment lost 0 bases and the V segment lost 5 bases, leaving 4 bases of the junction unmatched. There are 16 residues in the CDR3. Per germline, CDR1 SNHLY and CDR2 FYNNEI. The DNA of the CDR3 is TGTGCCAGCAGTCGGGACAGAAACTCTGGGGCCAACGTCCTGACTTTC. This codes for CASSRDRNSGANVLTF.

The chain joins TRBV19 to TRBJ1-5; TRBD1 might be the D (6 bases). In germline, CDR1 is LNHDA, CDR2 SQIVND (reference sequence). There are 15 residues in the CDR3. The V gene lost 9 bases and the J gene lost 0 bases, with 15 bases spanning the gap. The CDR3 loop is CASDGTPYSNQPQHF. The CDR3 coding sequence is TGTGCCAGCGACGGGACACCTTATAGCAATCAGCCCCAGCATTTT.

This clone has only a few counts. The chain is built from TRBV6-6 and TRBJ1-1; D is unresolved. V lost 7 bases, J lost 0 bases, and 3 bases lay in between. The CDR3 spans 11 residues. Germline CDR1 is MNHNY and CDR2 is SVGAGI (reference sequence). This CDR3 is CASKLNTEAFF. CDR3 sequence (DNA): TGTGCCAGCAAGCTGAACACTGAAGCTTTCTTT.